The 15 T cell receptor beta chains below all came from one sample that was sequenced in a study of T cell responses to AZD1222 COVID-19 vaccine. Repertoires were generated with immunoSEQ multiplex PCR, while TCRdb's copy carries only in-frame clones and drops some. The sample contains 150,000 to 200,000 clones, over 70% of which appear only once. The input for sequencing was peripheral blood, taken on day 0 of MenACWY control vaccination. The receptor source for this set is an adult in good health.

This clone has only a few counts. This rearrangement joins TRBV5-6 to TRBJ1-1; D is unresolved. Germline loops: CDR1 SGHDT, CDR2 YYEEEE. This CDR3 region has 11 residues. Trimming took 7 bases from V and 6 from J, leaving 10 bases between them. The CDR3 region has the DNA TGTGCCAGCTCTTCCGGGGCTGAAGCTTTCTTT. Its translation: CASSSGAEAFF.

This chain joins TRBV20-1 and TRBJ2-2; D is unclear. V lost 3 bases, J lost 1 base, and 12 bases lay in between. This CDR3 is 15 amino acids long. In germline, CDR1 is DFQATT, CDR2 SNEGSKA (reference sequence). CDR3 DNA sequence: TGCAGTGCTAGTCCCTTAGCCAAGAACACCGGGGAGCTGTTTTTT. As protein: CSASPLAKNTGELFF.

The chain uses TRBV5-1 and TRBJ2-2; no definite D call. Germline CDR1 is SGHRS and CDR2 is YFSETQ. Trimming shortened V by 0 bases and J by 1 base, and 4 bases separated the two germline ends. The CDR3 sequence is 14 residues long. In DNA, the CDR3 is TGCGCCAGCAGCTTGGCCGGGAACACCGGGGAGCTGTTTTTT. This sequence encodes CASSLAGNTGELFF.

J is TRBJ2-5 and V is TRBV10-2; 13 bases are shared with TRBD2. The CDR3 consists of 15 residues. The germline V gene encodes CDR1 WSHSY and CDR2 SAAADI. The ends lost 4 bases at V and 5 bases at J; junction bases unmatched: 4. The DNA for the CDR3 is TGCGCCAGCAGTGGGACTAGCGGGAGCAGTGAGACCCAGTACTTC. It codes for CASSGTSGSSETQYF.

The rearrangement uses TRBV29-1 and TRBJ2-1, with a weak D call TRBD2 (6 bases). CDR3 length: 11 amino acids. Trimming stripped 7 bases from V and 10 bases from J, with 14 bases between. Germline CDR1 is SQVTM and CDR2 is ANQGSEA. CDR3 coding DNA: TGCAGCGCCGCTTGGGGAGGCGAGCAGTTCTTC. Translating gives CSAAWGGEQFF.

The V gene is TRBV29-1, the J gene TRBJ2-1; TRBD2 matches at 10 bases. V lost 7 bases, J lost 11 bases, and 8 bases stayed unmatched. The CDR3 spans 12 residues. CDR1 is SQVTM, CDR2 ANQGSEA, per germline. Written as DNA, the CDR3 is TGCAGCGCAGTGGGACTAGCGAGCCAGCAGTTCTTC. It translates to CSAVGLASQQFF.

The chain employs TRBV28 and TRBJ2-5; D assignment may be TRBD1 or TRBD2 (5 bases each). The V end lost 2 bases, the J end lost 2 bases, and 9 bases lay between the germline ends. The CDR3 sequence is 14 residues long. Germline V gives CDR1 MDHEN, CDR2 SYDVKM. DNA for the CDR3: TGTGCCAGCAGTTTAACGGGGCGGCAAGAGACCCAGTACTTC. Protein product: CASSLTGRQETQYF.

For the CDR3, the DNA is TGTGCCAGCAGCAACAACTCCGTAGGGAGCTCCTACGAGCAGTACTTC. Encoded protein: CASSNNSVGSSYEQYF. This sequence joins TRBV21-1 and TRBJ2-7; the D call TRBD2 from the table was never checked on the DNA. TRBV21-1 is listed as a pseudogene. This CDR3 has 16 amino acids.

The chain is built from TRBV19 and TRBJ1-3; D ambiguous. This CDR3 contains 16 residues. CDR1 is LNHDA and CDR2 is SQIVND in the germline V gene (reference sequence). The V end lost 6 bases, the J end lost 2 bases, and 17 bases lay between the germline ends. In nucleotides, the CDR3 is TGTGCCAGTAGCTCGTACCGGGAGGCCCCTGGAAACACCATATATTTT. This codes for CASSSYREAPGNTIYF.

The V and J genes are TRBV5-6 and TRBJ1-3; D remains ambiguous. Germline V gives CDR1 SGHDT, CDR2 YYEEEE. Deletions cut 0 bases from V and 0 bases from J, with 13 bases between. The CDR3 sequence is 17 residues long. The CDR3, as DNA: TGTGCCAGCAGCTTGGGAACTACTGCCTTCTCTGGAAACACCATATATTTT. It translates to CASSLGTTAFSGNTIYF.

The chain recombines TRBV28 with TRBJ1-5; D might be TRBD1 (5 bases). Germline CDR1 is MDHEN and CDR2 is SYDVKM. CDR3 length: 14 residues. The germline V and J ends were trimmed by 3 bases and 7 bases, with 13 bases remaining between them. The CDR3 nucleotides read TGTGCCAGCAGTTTCGCAGGGTTCACGCAGCCCCAGCATTTT. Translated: CASSFAGFTQPQHF.

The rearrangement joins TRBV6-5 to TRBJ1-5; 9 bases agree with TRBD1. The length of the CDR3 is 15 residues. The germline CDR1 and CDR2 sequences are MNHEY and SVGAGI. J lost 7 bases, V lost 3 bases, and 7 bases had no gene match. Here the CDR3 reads CASSYGQGRGQPQHF. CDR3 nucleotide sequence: TGTGCCAGCAGTTATGGACAGGGGCGGGGGCAGCCCCAGCATTTT.

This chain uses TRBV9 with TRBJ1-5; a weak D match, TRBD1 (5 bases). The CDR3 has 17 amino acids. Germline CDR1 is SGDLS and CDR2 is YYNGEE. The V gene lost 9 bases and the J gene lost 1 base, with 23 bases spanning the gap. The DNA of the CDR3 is TGTGCCACTTGTCCGGGGCCCAAGCAAGCGAGCAATCAGCCCCAGCATTTT. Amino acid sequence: CATCPGPKQASNQPQHF.

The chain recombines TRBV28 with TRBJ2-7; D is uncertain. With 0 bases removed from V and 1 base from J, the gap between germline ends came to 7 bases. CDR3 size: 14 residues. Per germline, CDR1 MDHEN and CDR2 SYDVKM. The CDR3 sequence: CASSLWVGSYEQYF. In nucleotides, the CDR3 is TGTGCCAGCAGTTTATGGGTAGGTTCCTACGAGCAGTACTTC. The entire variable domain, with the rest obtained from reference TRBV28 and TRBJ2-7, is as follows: DVKVTQSSRYLVKRTGEKVFLECVQDMDHENMFWYRQDPGLGLRLIYFSYDVKMKEKGDIPEGYSVSREKKERFSLILESASTNQTSMYLCASSLWVGSYEQYFGPGTRLTVT.

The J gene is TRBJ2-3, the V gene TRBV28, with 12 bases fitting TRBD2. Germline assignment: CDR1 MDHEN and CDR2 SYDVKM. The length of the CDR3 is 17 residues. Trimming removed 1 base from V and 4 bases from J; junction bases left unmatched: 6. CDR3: CASSLFLAGGVPDTQYF. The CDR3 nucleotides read TGTGCCAGCAGTTTATTCCTAGCGGGAGGGGTACCAGATACGCAGTATTTT.